The text below deals with one T cell receptor beta chain. The antigen remains unidentified. The use of a sample-barcoded 5' primer and a J-beta primer mix characterized a second PCR of roughly 7 to 11 cycles. One entry per CDR3 protein results from TCRdb running MiXCR on the 5' RACE reads. Seen here are nearly 1 million distinct CDR3 sequences, roughly 51% observed once, and the top ten hold over 20%. These data originate in a study of blood T cells in healthy people across ages. General study results and limits: Conclusively comparing naive with antigen-experienced cells was impossible with unsorted PBMCs.

PBMCs numbering at least 6 million were isolated per sample. Material: blood. The TCR was taken from a woman aged 55-70 years in good health.

CDR3 in DNA: TGCAGTGCCCTTCAGGGAACAAGGCGGCGTAACAATGAGCAGTTCTTC. Its protein product is CSALQGTRRRNNEQFF. The chain uses TRBV20-1 and TRBJ2-1; D is possibly TRBD1 (5 bases). CDR3 length equals 16 residues. CDR1 DFQATT and CDR2 SNEGSKA come from the germline V gene (reference sequence). V was pared by 6 bases and J by 5 bases, with 23 bases between.